This T cell receptor (beta chain) was found in a study of cytomegalovirus exposure and HLA in healthy donors. Whole-study results and caveats: A list of roughly 180 TCR beta chains associated with cytomegalovirus was given.

Use of 60 Vbeta and 13 Jbeta primers characterized the PCR. Clones were sequenced by immunoSEQ multiplex PCR, and TCRdb holds only the in-frame ones, with some missing. Here the sample spans approximately 150,000 clones, roughly 85% being singletons. Germline CDR1 SGDLS, CDR2 YYNGEE. The CDR3 is 15 residues long. J gave up 7 bases and V 0 bases, and 5 bases lay outside the gene matches. In nominal health when sampled, donors likely had unrecorded immune exposures nonetheless. Comments on this clone: Its target is unknown. The same CDR3 also results from other DNA sequences found in this sample.

The sequence came from a man aged 25-40 years in good health and CMV-seropositive. Sequencing was done on a sample of PBMCs. V gene TRBV9 combines with J gene TRBJ2-1, with 9 nucleotides matching TRBD2. The CDR3 spells CASSVGGRALNEQFF. The CDR3 DNA reads TGTGCCAGCAGCGTAGGCGGGAGGGCATTAAATGAGCAGTTCTTC.